Presented here are 22 T cell receptor beta chains from one specimen sequenced in a study of OX40 agonist ivuxolimab in advanced cancers. Clones were read by immunoSEQ multiplex PCR, and TCRdb kept only the in-frame ones, dropping some. The sample holds under 90,000 clones; about 90% are singletons and the top ten take approximately 1.8%. Sequencing was performed on CD4+ or CD8+ T cells sorted from blood, taken in a trial of the OX40 agonist ivuxolimab. All receptors come from an adult with an advanced solid tumor such as melanoma, head and neck, liver or kidney cancer.

This clone occurred a few times. The chain couples TRBV5-6 to TRBJ1-2; no reliable D call. The CDR3 extends over 13 amino acids. The V end lost 0 bases, the J end lost 2 bases, and 5 bases lay between the germline ends. The germline V gene has CDR1 SGHDT and CDR2 YYEEEE. The CDR3 sequence is CASSLGGNYGYTF. Here the CDR3 DNA reads TGTGCCAGCAGCTTGGGCGGAAACTATGGCTACACCTTC.

This sequence joins TRBV5-1 and TRBJ1-1, with 11 bases fitting TRBD1. Unmatched junction bases numbered 3, after V lost 0 bases and J lost 5 bases. From germline, CDR1 is SGHRS and CDR2 YFSETQ. The CDR3 covers 15 residues. For the CDR3, the DNA is TGCGCCAGCAGCTTGGTCGGGGACAGGGGGACTGAAGCTTTCTTT. Amino acids: CASSLVGDRGTEAFF.

The V and J genes are TRBV10-2 and TRBJ2-3, with 8 nucleotides matching TRBD2. The CDR3 spans 15 residues. V lost 8 bases and J lost 1; bases outside the gene matches: 8. Per germline, CDR1 WSHSY and CDR2 SAAADI. The CDR3 bases are TGCGCCAGCGCGAGATCGGGACTAGGCACAGATACGCAGTATTTT. It translates to CASARSGLGTDTQYF.

The chain combines TRBV5-8 with TRBJ2-5; D might be TRBD1 (6 bases). The ends were cut back, 0 bases at V and 5 bases at J, with 14 bases in the middle. Germline lookup yields CDR1 SGHTS and CDR2 YDEGEE. This CDR3 comprises 15 residues. The CDR3 DNA is TGTGCCAGCAGCTTGGGGGACACCCGAAAGGAGACCCAGTACTTC. It yields the protein CASSLGDTRKETQYF.

The gene calls are TRBV19 and TRBJ2-7; D possibly matches TRBD1 or TRBD2 (6 bases each). V gave up 9 bases and J gave up 7 bases, with 28 bases separating them. CDR1 and CDR2 (germline): LNHDA, SQIVND (reference sequence). The CDR3 is 16 residues long. CDR3 loop: CASLRGVDRPPEEQYF. CDR3 nucleotide sequence: TGTGCCAGCCTGCGCGGGGTCGACAGGCCCCCGGAGGAGCAGTACTTC.

This rearrangement joins TRBV2 to TRBJ1-1; D not certain. Germline V CDR1 and CDR2: SNHLY, FYNNEI. The CDR3 loop spans 15 amino acids. V lost 4 bases to trimming and J lost 5 bases, with 17 bases between them. The CDR3 protein is CASSGSGRDRTEAFF. DNA of the CDR3: TGTGCCAGCAGTGGCTCTGGACGGGATCGGACTGAAGCTTTCTTT.

This clone was picked up one time. The J gene is TRBJ1-5, the V gene TRBV2; D possibly corresponds to TRBD1 (5 bases). The CDR3 length is 14 residues. The V and J ends lost 2 bases and 2 bases respectively, with 7 bases between them. The germline V gene has CDR1 SNHLY and CDR2 FYNNEI. As DNA, the CDR3 is TGTGCCAGCAGTGAACAGGGAGGCAATCAGCCCCAGCATTTT. Translating gives CASSEQGGNQPQHF.

This chain's CDR3 is CASSLMGQGAADTQYF. As DNA, the CDR3 is TGTGCCAGTAGTCTAATGGGACAGGGGGCGGCAGATACGCAGTATTTT. The chain links TRBV19 to TRBJ2-3, with 12 bases identical to TRBD1. The CDR3 loop spans 16 amino acids. The V and J ends lost 5 bases and 4 bases, in that order; junction bases with no gene match: 7. CDR1 is LNHDA and CDR2 is SQIVND in the germline V gene (reference sequence).

The chain joins TRBV7-2 to TRBJ2-1; maybe TRBD1 (5 bases). The V and J ends lost 1 base and 2 bases respectively, with 9 bases between them. The CDR3 runs 15 residues. CDR1 and CDR2 (germline): SGHTA, FQGNSA. DNA for the CDR3: TGTGCCAGCAGCTTAGGGCAGGGTGCCTACAATGAGCAGTTCTTC. It codes for CASSLGQGAYNEQFF. The full variable domain, rest sourced from reference TRBV7-2 and TRBJ2-1, is GAGVSQSPSNKVTEKGKDVELRCDPISGHTALYWYRQSLGQGLEFLIYFQGNSAPDKSGLPSDRFSAERTGGSVSTLTIQRTQQEDSAVYLCASSLGQGAYNEQFFGPGTRLTVL.

The genes are TRBV6-1 and TRBJ1-2; D possibly corresponds to TRBD1 (6 bases). In germline, CDR1 is MNHNS, CDR2 SASEGT. The length of the CDR3 is 16 residues. V lost 0 bases and J 9 bases, leaving 20 bases between the germline ends. The CDR3 spells CASSEARTGTGFSYTF. For the CDR3, the DNA is TGTGCCAGCAGTGAAGCCCGTACAGGGACTGGCTTTAGCTACACCTTC.

The rearrangement uses TRBV2 and TRBJ2-3; 10 bases agree with TRBD1. The CDR3 contains 15 residues. The ends lost 6 bases at V and 0 bases at J; junction bases unmatched: 3. Germline CDR1 SNHLY, CDR2 FYNNEI. CDR3 amino acids: CASRPDRGSTDTQYF. CDR3 bases: TGTGCCAGCAGACCGGACAGGGGGAGCACAGATACGCAGTATTTT.

The CDR3 DNA is TGTGCCACCGCGTACCTCCGGGACGGCAATCAGCCCCAGCATTTT. Translating it yields CATAYLRDGNQPQHF. The rearrangement joins TRBV15 to TRBJ1-5; possibly TRBD1 for D (5 bases). Germline CDR1 LNHNV, CDR2 YYDKDF (reference sequence). Trimming removed 8 bases at V and 2 bases at J, with 16 bases between. The CDR3 contains 15 residues.

The genes are TRBV9 and TRBJ2-3, with D uncertain. V lost 1 base to trimming and J lost 2 bases, with 8 bases between them. The CDR3 extends over 14 amino acids. Germline values: CDR1 SGDLS, CDR2 YYNGEE. The CDR3 nucleotides read TGTGCCAGCAGCGTAAAACCCCACACAGATACGCAGTATTTT. Protein sequence: CASSVKPHTDTQYF.

This chain uses TRBV28 with TRBJ1-5, with D unresolved. V dropped 5 bases and J dropped 1 base, with 12 bases sitting between them. Germline V gene data show CDR1 as MDHEN and CDR2 as SYDVKM. This CDR3 spans 15 amino acids. For the CDR3, the DNA is TGTGCCAGCAGTAGTCACAGCTCCAGCAATCAGCCCCAGCATTTT. Translation: CASSSHSSSNQPQHF.

This clone occurred once. The chain employs TRBV5-4 and TRBJ1-2; the D gene is possibly TRBD1 (5 bases). Germline CDR1 is SGHNT and CDR2 is YYREEE (reference sequence). Trimming shortened V by 4 bases and J by 4 bases, and 11 bases separated the two germline ends. This CDR3 is 13 amino acids long. This chain's CDR3 is CASSPTGGYGYTF. CDR3 sequence (DNA): TGTGCCAGCAGCCCCACGGGGGGCTATGGCTACACCTTC.

This chain connects TRBV7-9 to TRBJ2-1; a possible D gene is TRBD1 (6 bases). Germline V gene lookup returns CDR1 SEHNR and CDR2 FQNEAQ (reference sequence). This CDR3 has 16 amino acids. Trimming stripped 5 bases from V and 1 base from J, with 15 bases between. CDR3 amino acids: CASSPPGQKSYNEQFF. The CDR3 nucleotides read TGTGCCAGCAGCCCACCTGGACAGAAATCCTACAATGAGCAGTTCTTC.

This chain connects TRBV6-1 to TRBJ1-5; 8 bases are a match to TRBD1. The CDR3 loop spans 15 amino acids. Looked up from germline, CDR1 is MNHNS and CDR2 is SASEGT. The V and J ends lost 6 bases and 2 bases, in that order; junction bases with no gene match: 6. The CDR3 DNA is TGTGCCAGCAGACGGACAGGGTACGGCAATCAGCCCCAGCATTTT. It codes for CASRRTGYGNQPQHF.

This rearrangement joins TRBV7-9 to TRBJ2-7; D is ambiguous. The CDR3 contains 13 residues. Trimming removed 10 bases at V and 5 bases at J, with 18 bases between. Germline lookup yields CDR1 SEHNR and CDR2 FQNEAQ (reference sequence). The CDR3 region has the DNA TGTGCCACCAACCGGGTAGCAAAGAACGAGCAGTACTTC. Encoded protein: CATNRVAKNEQYF.

The V and J genes are TRBV7-6 and TRBJ2-7; D is possibly TRBD1 or TRBD2 (6 bases each). Trimming removed 1 base at V and 4 bases at J, with 17 bases between. This CDR3 spans 16 amino acids. CDR1 SGHVS and CDR2 FNYEAQ come from the germline V gene. In nucleotides, the CDR3 is TGTGCCAGCAGCTTAGAGGGGGGCAGGGGAATATACGAGCAGTACTTC. Its protein is CASSLEGGRGIYEQYF.

The chain joins TRBV11-3 to TRBJ2-1, with TRBD1 as a possible D gene (5 bases). This CDR3 is 14 amino acids long. V lost 2 bases and J lost 4, with 9 bases in between. The germline V gene has CDR1 SGHNT and CDR2 YENEEA. The CDR3 DNA reads as TGTGCCAGCAGCTTACGGTCAGGGTACAATGAGCAGTTCTTC. It is translated as CASSLRSGYNEQFF.

The gene calls are TRBV2 and TRBJ2-3; maybe TRBD2 (6 bases). CDR3 length: 16 residues. CDR1 and CDR2 (germline): SNHLY, FYNNEI. The V end was cut by 2 bases, the J end by 3 bases, with 15 bases between. The CDR3 DNA is TGTGCCAGCAGTGAAAGGCGGGGACGGGCTACAGATACGCAGTATTTT. This codes for CASSERRGRATDTQYF.

J is TRBJ2-7 and V is TRBV6-8, with 8 bases lining up with TRBD2. The germline CDR1 and CDR2 sequences are MNHGY and SAAAGT. The CDR3 consists of 14 residues. The V gene end was trimmed by 6 bases and the J gene end by 3 bases; junction bases not matched to a gene: 7. The CDR3 is CASRHPGGVYEQYF. The CDR3 nucleotides read TGTGCCAGCAGGCACCCCGGGGGGGTCTACGAGCAGTACTTC.